This record looks at one T cell receptor (beta chain) sequence and its context. The junction had 14 bases not matched to a gene; V was cut back by 3 bases and J by 14 bases. The CDR3 is made up of 15 amino acids. Germline V gene sequence: CDR1 MGHRA, CDR2 YSYEKL. TCRdb fed the 5' RACE reads into MiXCR, producing one record per CDR3 protein. The sample lists 610,000 or so distinct CDR3 sequences, about 12% occurring once. The entry originates in a study of T cells after yellow fever vaccination. This TCR was sampled from a man aged 25-40 years who received the YFV17D yellow fever vaccine. This rearrangement joins TRBV4-1 to TRBJ2-1, with 9 positions matching TRBD1. Source: PBMCs, taken on the day of the yellow fever booster vaccination. CDR3 nucleotides: TGCGCCAGCAGCCATCCGGGACAGGGAGGGTCCTTGAAGTTCTTC. Amino acid sequence: CASSHPGQGGSLKFF.